One and the same sample provided the 23 T cell receptor beta chains below, sequenced in a study of CD8 T cells in Susac syndrome. RNA totalling roughly 0.5 to 1 ug underwent reverse transcription with random hexamers. TCRdb reanalysed the immunoSEQ multiplex PCR reads using MiXCR and keeps one entry per CDR3 protein. Of about 200,000 distinct CDR3 sequences in the sample, approximately 95% were seen once. Sequenced material: CD4+ T cells from PBMCs. The origin of the receptors is a human donor with multiple sclerosis.

The chain is built from TRBV20-1 and TRBJ2-7; 8 bases align to TRBD1. CDR1 is DFQATT and CDR2 is SNEGSKA in the germline V gene (reference sequence). V shed 5 bases and J 3 bases; nucleotides not matched to a gene: 3. CDR3 size: 12 residues. Here the CDR3 DNA reads TGCAGTGCTCTCGACAGGGGCTACGAGCAGTACTTC. This gives the protein CSALDRGYEQYF.

The chain employs TRBV12-3 or TRBV12-4 and TRBJ2-1, with 8 bases that match TRBD2. The junction had 8 bases not matched to a gene; V was cut back by 5 bases and J by 2 bases. The CDR3 extends over 16 amino acids. Here the CDR3 reads CASSRPSGGTYNEQFF. DNA of the CDR3: TGTGCCAGCAGTCGTCCCAGCGGGGGTACCTACAATGAGCAGTTCTTC.

The chain combines TRBV5-6 with TRBJ1-1; D unclear. The CDR3 length is 12 residues. Trimming pared 7 bases from V and 8 bases from J, leaving 15 bases between. CDR1 and CDR2 from the germline V gene are SGHDT and YYEEEE. CDR3 in DNA: TGTGCCAGCCGCGAGGAGGGCGGGGAAGCTTTCTTT. It specifies CASREEGGEAFF.

The J gene is TRBJ1-1, the V gene TRBV9; D ambiguous. CDR3 size: 14 residues. The germline V gene has CDR1 SGDLS and CDR2 YYNGEE. The V end was cut by 4 bases, the J end by 0 bases, with 10 bases between. Here the CDR3 DNA reads TGTGCCAGCAGCCCCACCGGATTGAACACTGAAGCTTTCTTT. It translates to CASSPTGLNTEAFF.

This chain joins TRBV12-5 and TRBJ1-5, with TRBD1 matching 9 bases. Germline CDR1 reads LGHNT; CDR2 reads FRNRAP. The CDR3 covers 14 residues. With 6 bases clipped from V and 5 bases from J, the junction kept 5 bases outside the gene matches. The CDR3 loop is CASGGTGTHQPQHF. The CDR3 nucleotides are TGTGCTAGTGGGGGGACAGGGACGCATCAGCCCCAGCATTTT.

The chain's CDR3 is CSATVPSTDTQYF. CDR3 in DNA: TGCAGTGCCACAGTCCCTAGCACAGATACGCAGTATTTT. The rearrangement joins TRBV20-1 to TRBJ2-3; D ambiguous. Germline-derived CDR1 and CDR2 are DFQATT and SNEGSKA (reference sequence). The CDR3 has 13 residues. The germline V and J ends were trimmed by 6 bases and 0 bases, with 10 bases remaining between them.

The chain combines TRBV6-5 with TRBJ2-6; the D gene could be TRBD1 or TRBD2 (5 bases each). This CDR3 has 18 residues. Trimming left V 2 bases short and J 0 bases short, with 14 bases between. The germline CDR1 and CDR2 sequences are MNHEY and SVGAGI. The CDR3 reads CASSYTLPGSSGANVLTF. CDR3 sequence (DNA): TGTGCCAGCAGTTACACGCTCCCAGGGAGCTCTGGGGCCAACGTCCTGACTTTC.

The chain is built from TRBV2 and TRBJ1-1, with a possible D match to TRBD1 (5 bases). The CDR3 spans 12 residues. The V gene lost 11 bases and the J gene lost 7 bases, with 17 bases spanning the gap. Germline V CDR1 and CDR2: SNHLY, FYNNEI. The CDR3 is CAGTQAGDEAFF. The CDR3 coding sequence is TGTGCCGGAACCCAGGCGGGGGATGAAGCTTTCTTT.

Only one count was recorded for this clonotype. The chain carries TRBV9 and TRBJ2-1, with D possibly matching TRBD1 (6 bases). Germline CDR1 reads SGDLS; CDR2 reads YYNGEE. The ends were cut back, 4 bases at V and 1 base at J, with 21 bases in the middle. CDR3 length: 18 residues. CDR3 in amino acids: CASSPTLWGQGSYNEQFF. The CDR3 region has the DNA TGTGCCAGCAGCCCCACGCTCTGGGGGCAGGGGTCCTACAATGAGCAGTTCTTC.

Comment on this clonotype: The junction departs from germline at one end; a sequencing error may be responsible. The rearrangement uses TRBV7-9 and TRBJ2-5, with D maybe TRBD2 (6 bases). The CDR3 runs 13 residues. CDR1 is SEHNR, CDR2 FQNEAQ, per germline (reference sequence). In nucleotides, the CDR3 is TGTGCCAGCAGCATTGAACCGGGGGTCCGGGGAAACTTC. As protein: CASSIEPGVRGNF.

This chain links TRBV3-1 with TRBJ2-7; no clear D gene. V lost 1 base and J lost 2, with 9 bases in between. CDR1 is LGHDT, CDR2 YNNKEL, per germline (reference sequence). The CDR3 runs 14 residues. CDR3 amino acids: CASSQGTHTYEQYF. The CDR3 DNA follows: TGTGCCAGCAGCCAAGGGACCCACACCTACGAGCAGTACTTC.

The chain is built from TRBV15 and TRBJ1-6; D gene unclear. This CDR3 comprises 14 residues. Trimming shortened V by 7 bases and J by 0 bases, and 7 bases separated the two germline ends. Germline CDR1 reads LNHNV; CDR2 reads YYDKDF (reference sequence). CDR3 sequence: CATKYRSYNSPLHF. The CDR3 nucleotides read TGTGCCACCAAGTATCGCTCCTATAATTCACCCCTCCACTTT.

The table lists this clonotype with a few counts. The rearrangement joins TRBV20-1 to TRBJ2-3, with 10 bases aligning to TRBD2. V was pared by 4 bases and J by 1 base, with 2 bases of the junction left unmatched. There are 14 residues in the CDR3. Germline lookup yields CDR1 DFQATT and CDR2 SNEGSKA (reference sequence). The DNA for the CDR3 is TGCAGTGCTACCCTAGCGGGGGGCACAGATACGCAGTATTTT. This gives the protein CSATLAGGTDTQYF.

The sample holds one count of this clonotype. The V and J genes are TRBV2 and TRBJ2-1, with D hard to call. Trimming pared 8 bases from V and 4 bases from J, leaving 9 bases between. This CDR3 has 12 residues. Germline CDR1 and CDR2: SNHLY and FYNNEI. CDR3 sequence reads: CASRAEYNEQFF. CDR3 DNA sequence: TGTGCCAGCCGGGCTGAATACAATGAGCAGTTCTTC.

V usage is TRBV5-4 and J usage is TRBJ2-7; 10 nucleotides line up with TRBD1. The CDR3 is made up of 13 amino acids. CDR1 SGHNT and CDR2 YYREEE come from the germline V gene (reference sequence). Unmatched junction bases numbered 7, after V lost 7 bases and J lost 6 bases. The CDR3 nucleotides read TGTGCCAGCCGGACAGGGGGGATGTCCGAGCAGTACTTC. Protein product: CASRTGGMSEQYF.

V gene TRBV29-1 combines with J gene TRBJ2-3, with D perhaps being TRBD1 or TRBD2 (5 bases each). V was clipped by 7 bases and J by 5 bases, with 16 bases between them. CDR1 and CDR2 (germline): SQVTM, ANQGSEA. The CDR3 is made up of 13 amino acids. The CDR3 region is CSGGSGEKDTQYF. In DNA form, the CDR3 reads TGCAGCGGGGGCTCCGGGGAAAAAGATACGCAGTATTTT.

V gene TRBV12-3 or TRBV12-4 combines with J gene TRBJ2-3; 8 positions match TRBD2. The J segment lost 2 bases and the V segment lost 7 bases, leaving 11 bases of the junction unmatched. The CDR3 covers 16 residues. For the CDR3, the DNA is TGTGCCAGCACCCTCCCGGGAGGGAGGCTCACAGATACGCAGTATTTT. This encodes CASTLPGGRLTDTQYF.

The sample holds one count of this clonotype. This chain joins TRBV7-9 and TRBJ1-3; TRBD1 aligns across 8 bases. This CDR3 is built from 16 residues. Germline assignment: CDR1 SEHNR and CDR2 FQNEAQ (reference sequence). J was trimmed by 2 bases and V by 1 base; bases with no gene match: 4. The CDR3 DNA sequence: TGTGCCAGCAGCTTAGTGGGACAGGTACCTGGAAACACCATATATTTT. Its translation is CASSLVGQVPGNTIYF.

This chain links TRBV3-1 with TRBJ1-4, with D possibly TRBD1 on 5 matching bases. CDR1 LGHDT and CDR2 YNNKEL come from the germline V gene (reference sequence). CDR3 length: 13 residues. The V end lost 3 bases, the J end lost 5 bases, and 7 bases lay between the germline ends. The CDR3 reads CASSQGPNEKLFF. CDR3 coding DNA: TGTGCCAGCAGCCAGGGGCCCAATGAAAAACTGTTTTTT.

This clonotype was counted a single time. The chain uses TRBV3-1 and TRBJ2-1; tentatively, D is TRBD2 (6 bases). V lost 2 bases, J lost 5 bases, and 13 bases lay in between. Germline V gene lookup returns CDR1 LGHDT and CDR2 YNNKEL (reference sequence). The CDR3 has 15 amino acids. CDR3 coding DNA: TGTGCCAGCAGCCAACTAGCGCACGAGAACAATGAGCAGTTCTTC. It specifies CASSQLAHENNEQFF.

The V gene is TRBV3-1, the J gene TRBJ1-6; D perhaps matches TRBD1 (6 bases). Germline CDR1 reads LGHDT; CDR2 reads YNNKEL (reference sequence). V was pared by 3 bases and J by 9 bases, with 15 bases between. The CDR3 contains 15 residues. CDR3 protein: CASSHEGRGGSPLHF. CDR3 bases: TGTGCCAGCAGCCACGAGGGCAGGGGAGGTTCACCCCTCCACTTT.

The chain uses TRBV5-1 and TRBJ2-1; 10 nucleotides line up with TRBD2. Germline V gene lookup returns CDR1 SGHRS and CDR2 YFSETQ. The trim removed 1 base at V and 7 bases at J, leaving 5 bases unmatched. The CDR3 sequence is 15 residues long. The CDR3 protein is CASSLSTSGINEQFF. The DNA of the CDR3 is TGCGCCAGCAGCTTGAGCACTAGCGGGATAAATGAGCAGTTCTTC.

A word on this clonotype: Its ends do not fully match the called genes, so a read error is possible. Here the CDR3 reads CASSSTGVGTDTQYF. The CDR3 nucleotides read TGTGCCAGCAGTTCCACCGGGGTTGGCACAGATACGCAGTACTTT. The V gene is TRBV7-2, the J gene TRBJ2-3, with a tentative D call TRBD2 (5 bases). The CDR3 consists of 15 residues. Germline lookup yields CDR1 SGHTA and CDR2 FQGNSA.